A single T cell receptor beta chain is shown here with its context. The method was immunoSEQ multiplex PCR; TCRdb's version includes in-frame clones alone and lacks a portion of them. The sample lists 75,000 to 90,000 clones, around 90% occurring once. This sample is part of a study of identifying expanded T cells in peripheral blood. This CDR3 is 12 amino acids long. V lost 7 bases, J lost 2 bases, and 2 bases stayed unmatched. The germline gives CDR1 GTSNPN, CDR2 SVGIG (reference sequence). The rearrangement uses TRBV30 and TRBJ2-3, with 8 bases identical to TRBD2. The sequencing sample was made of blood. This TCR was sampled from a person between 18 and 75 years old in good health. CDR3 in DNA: TGTGCCTTTAGCGGGGACACAGATACGCAGTATTTT. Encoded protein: CAFSGDTDTQYF.